The 19 T cell receptor beta chains listed next were all sequenced from one sample in a study of somatic mutations in cytotoxic T cells in rheumatoid arthritis (dated by TCRdb to between 2016 and 2019). The library was generated by the immunoSEQ multiplex PCR assay. This is the immuneACCESS table as TCRdb keeps it, with only in-frame sequences that have V and J called. A part of the clones is gone; compared with another copy, unresolved V genes explain less than half, and the rest is unexplained. The table for this sample lists about 30,000 clones; 82% of them were counted only once. The ten biggest clones cover under 9% of the sample. The sequencing sample was made of CD8+ T cells sorted from blood. The origin of the receptors is an adult with rheumatoid arthritis.

This rearrangement joins TRBV4-1 to TRBJ1-3; 8 bases agree with TRBD1. CDR3 size: 15 residues. Germline CDR1 MGHRA, CDR2 YSYEKL. V lost 4 bases and J lost 1; bases outside the gene matches: 3. CDR3 sequence reads: CASSPGQGSGNTIYF. The DNA of the CDR3 is TGCGCCAGCAGCCCAGGACAGGGATCTGGAAACACCATATATTTT.

The chain couples TRBV7-3 to TRBJ2-1; TRBD1 matches at 8 bases. The CDR3 sequence is 13 residues long. CDR1 is SGHTA, CDR2 FQGTGA, per germline. The junction had 6 bases not matched to a gene; V was cut back by 5 bases and J by 9 bases. The CDR3: CASSLARGREQFF. CDR3 nucleotides: TGTGCCAGCAGCCTAGCCAGGGGGCGTGAGCAGTTCTTC. Drawing the rest from reference TRBV7-3 and TRBJ2-1, the complete variable domain is GAGVSQTPSNKVTEKGKYVELRCDPISGHTALYWYRQSLGQGPEFLIYFQGTGAADDSGLPNDRFFAVRPEGSVSTLKIQRTERGDSAVYLCASSLARGREQFFGPGTRLTVL.

The table lists this clone with a count of one. This chain connects TRBV6-1 to TRBJ2-5, with unresolved D. V lost 4 bases and J 5 bases, leaving 5 bases between the germline ends. Germline lookup yields CDR1 MNHNS and CDR2 SASEGT. The CDR3 runs to 11 residues. The CDR3 loop is CASSVRETQYF. DNA for the CDR3: TGTGCCAGCAGTGTCCGGGAGACCCAGTACTTC.

The V call is TRBV21-1, the J call TRBJ2-7; the table's TRBD2 call for D was not verified on the DNA. TRBV21-1 has pseudogene status. The CDR3 runs 22 residues. In DNA, the CDR3 is TGTGCCAGCAGCAAAGACCCATCCAGGACTAGCGGGACGCCCCTCAAACTGTACGAGCAGTACTTC. Encoded protein: CASSKDPSRTSGTPLKLYEQYF.

The genes are TRBV27 and TRBJ2-1; 9 bases fit TRBD1. V shed 3 bases, J shed 2 bases, and the junction held 11 bases outside the gene matches. CDR3 size: 18 residues. CDR1 is MNHEY and CDR2 is SMNVEV in the germline V gene (reference sequence). The CDR3 nucleotides are TGTGCCAGCAGTTTGGCCGCACCGGGACAGGGAGCCTACAATGAGCAGTTCTTC. Translating it yields CASSLAAPGQGAYNEQFF.

The genes are TRBV6-4 and TRBJ2-1; possibly TRBD1 for D (6 bases). Trimming left V 2 bases short and J 4 bases short, with 15 bases between. CDR3 length: 16 amino acids. Germline-derived CDR1 and CDR2 are MRHNA and SNTAGT. CDR3 in DNA: TGTGCCAGCAGTGACAGTGCAGGGGCCCCGTACAATGAGCAGTTCTTC. This translates into CASSDSAGAPYNEQFF.

This clone has just a few counts. V gene TRBV5-6 combines with J gene TRBJ1-1, with D hard to call. Trimming shortened V by 3 bases and J by 1 base, and 4 bases separated the two germline ends. Germline V gene data show CDR1 as SGHDT and CDR2 as YYEEEE. CDR3 length: 12 residues. CDR3 DNA sequence: TGTGCCAGCAGCTGGAAGAACACTGAAGCTTTCTTT. This sequence encodes CASSWKNTEAFF.

The chain combines TRBV13 with TRBJ1-3, with a possible D match to TRBD1 (5 bases). The CDR3 totals 15 residues. V was cut by 5 bases and J by 3 bases, with 14 bases left in between. Germline values: CDR1 PRHDT, CDR2 FYEKMQ (reference sequence). The CDR3 loop is CASSPGTISGNTIYF. The CDR3 DNA reads as TGTGCCAGCAGCCCAGGGACCATAAGTGGAAACACCATATATTTT.

The chain joins TRBV9 to TRBJ1-2; D is perhaps TRBD1 (5 bases). Trimming left V 3 bases short and J 2 bases short, with 14 bases between. This CDR3 has 15 amino acids. In germline, CDR1 is SGDLS, CDR2 YYNGEE. As DNA, the CDR3 is TGTGCCAGCAGCGAGGGGAGGGACCTAAACTATGGCTACACCTTC. Protein: CASSEGRDLNYGYTF.

The rearrangement joins TRBV2 to TRBJ1-5; 9 bases are shared with TRBD1. There are 14 residues in the CDR3. Germline CDR1 reads SNHLY; CDR2 reads FYNNEI. V was clipped by 1 base and J by 6 bases; unmatched bases: 1. This chain's CDR3 is CASSEGTGVQPQHF. CDR3 DNA sequence: TGTGCCAGCAGTGAAGGGACAGGGGTTCAGCCCCAGCATTTT.

The chain combines TRBV6-5 with TRBJ1-6; 7 positions agree with TRBD1. CDR3 size: 15 residues. Germline CDR1 MNHEY, CDR2 SVGAGI. V trimming: 2 bases; J trimming: 7 bases; junction bases outside the gene matches: 5. This chain's CDR3 is CASSYVRDRNSPLHF. The DNA for the CDR3 is TGTGCCAGCAGTTACGTGCGGGACAGAAATTCACCCCTCCACTTT.

This clone has just a few counts. This chain joins TRBV6-5 and TRBJ2-7; D assignment may be TRBD1 or TRBD2 (5 bases each). Trimming removed 6 bases at V and 1 base at J, with 16 bases between. CDR1 is MNHEY, CDR2 SVGAGI, per germline. CDR3 length: 15 amino acids. CDR3 in DNA: TGTGCCAGCAGCCGAGGGACGGGTTTATCCTACGAGCAGTACTTC. Amino acids: CASSRGTGLSYEQYF.

The CDR3 loop is CAWLDGGLTGELFF. CDR3 in DNA: TGTGCCTGGTTGGATGGGGGGTTGACCGGGGAGCTGTTTTTT. The chain couples TRBV30 to TRBJ2-2, with D perhaps matching TRBD2 (6 bases). CDR1 and CDR2 from the germline V gene are GTSNPN and SVGIG (reference sequence). The CDR3 is 14 amino acids. Trimming shortened V by 5 bases and J by 5 bases, and 15 bases separated the two germline ends.

The V call is TRBV13, the J call TRBJ2-1, with no clear D. Trimming removed 3 bases from V and 7 bases from J, with 10 bases in between. The V gene's germline CDR1 is PRHDT and CDR2 FYEKMQ (reference sequence). The CDR3 totals 13 residues. CDR3 DNA: TGTGCCAGCAGCTTTGGGAAGGGAAATGAGCAGTTCTTC. Its translation: CASSFGKGNEQFF.

The genes are TRBV5-6 and TRBJ2-2; D perhaps matches TRBD2 (5 bases). The germline CDR1 and CDR2 sequences are SGHDT and YYEEEE. The CDR3 contains 18 residues. Trimming pared 4 bases from V and 4 bases from J, leaving 23 bases between. In DNA, the CDR3 is TGTGCCAGCAGCCCCGGGGTCCTTTCCCGATTTCCCACCGGGGAGCTGTTTTTT. Its translation: CASSPGVLSRFPTGELFF.

The chain combines TRBV7-9 with TRBJ2-7, with D unclear. Germline CDR1 is SEHNR and CDR2 is FQNEAQ (reference sequence). V lost 1 base to trimming and J lost 3 bases, with 10 bases between them. The CDR3 is 14 residues long. This CDR3 is CASSLEPKLYEQYF. CDR3 DNA sequence: TGTGCCAGCAGCTTAGAACCGAAGCTCTACGAGCAGTACTTC.

This rearrangement joins TRBV7-9 to TRBJ2-1, with TRBD2 matching 13 bases. Germline values: CDR1 SEHNR, CDR2 FQNEAQ (reference sequence). Trimming removed 5 bases from V and 12 bases from J; junction bases left unmatched: 13. The CDR3 is 16 residues long. CDR3 sequence: CASSPEGLAGVMGQFF. Written as DNA, the CDR3 is TGTGCCAGCAGCCCCGAAGGACTAGCGGGAGTTATGGGGCAGTTCTTC.

The chain employs TRBV9 and TRBJ1-1; D unresolved. V was shortened by 0 bases and J by 6 bases, with 21 bases between the two germline ends. This CDR3 is 17 amino acids long. Germline V CDR1 and CDR2: SGDLS, YYNGEE. The CDR3 loop reads CASSVVVAASEGSEAFF. The DNA for the CDR3 is TGTGCCAGCAGCGTAGTGGTGGCGGCCAGCGAAGGCTCTGAAGCTTTCTTT.

The V call is TRBV7-6, the J call TRBJ1-5, with D unresolved. Germline CDR1 reads SGHVS; CDR2 reads FNYEAQ. V was trimmed by 3 bases and J by 3 bases, leaving 12 bases between them. This CDR3 comprises 15 residues. CDR3 nucleotide sequence: TGTGCCAGCAGCTTCTTCCCTGGACCCAATCAGCCCCAGCATTTT. This gives the protein CASSFFPGPNQPQHF.